Listed here are 27 T cell receptor beta chains from one sample, sequenced in a study of T cell clones after liver transplantation. The protocol was immunoSEQ multiplex PCR, while the TCRdb copy is restricted to in-frame clones and leaves out a portion. The sample has 85,000 to 110,000 clones, about 80% seen once. Sequenced here: CD4+ T cells from blood, sampled 47 months after liver transplant. These receptors came from a human patient who received a liver transplant. Some T cells may originate from the graft donor.

This chain uses TRBV18 with TRBJ1-4; the D gene is possibly TRBD1 (5 bases). The germline CDR1 and CDR2 sequences are KGHSH and LQKENI. V lost 2 bases to trimming and J lost 11 bases, with 18 bases between them. This CDR3 region has 15 residues. CDR3 nucleotide sequence: TGTGCCAGCTCACCAGGTGGCTCCATGGGGGGGAAACTGTTTTTT. Translated, it gives CASSPGGSMGGKLFF. Full variable domain (remainder filled in from reference TRBV18 and TRBJ1-4): NAGVMQNPRHLVRRRGQEARLRCSPMKGHSHVYWYRQLPEEGLKFMVYLQKENIIDESGMPKERFSAEFPKEGPSILRIQQVVRGDSAAYFCASSPGGSMGGKLFFGSGTQLSVL.

The chain has TRBV19 and TRBJ1-5; possibly TRBD1 for D (6 bases). V lost 4 bases and J 3 bases, leaving 13 bases between the germline ends. The CDR3 sequence is 15 residues long. Germline CDR1 and CDR2: LNHDA and SQIVND (reference sequence). Here the CDR3 DNA reads TGTGCCAGTAGTAAATCAGGGGTTACCAATCAGCCCCAGCATTTT. Translating gives CASSKSGVTNQPQHF.

CDR3 protein: CASSEALFWSGLSDEQFF. In DNA, the CDR3 is TGTGCCAGCAGTGAAGCGCTTTTTTGGTCAGGACTATCGGATGAGCAGTTCTTC. The rearrangement uses TRBV6-1 and TRBJ2-1; D may be TRBD2 (6 bases). V lost 0 bases and J lost 8, with 23 bases in between. Germline V gene lookup returns CDR1 MNHNS and CDR2 SASEGT. CDR3 length: 18 amino acids.

The J gene is TRBJ1-5, the V gene TRBV2, with D possibly TRBD1 on 5 matching bases. Trimming took 7 bases from V and 1 from J, leaving 14 bases between them. Germline V gene lookup returns CDR1 SNHLY and CDR2 FYNNEI. The CDR3 spans 15 residues. The CDR3 nucleotides read TGTGCCAGCAAGGCGGGGGGAGGCAGCAATCAGCCCCAGCATTTT. This translates into CASKAGGGSNQPQHF.

The V call is TRBV5-1, the J call TRBJ2-1; 14 bases are shared with TRBD2. The J segment lost 6 bases and the V segment lost 1 base, leaving 9 bases of the junction unmatched. The CDR3 spans 18 residues. Looked up from germline, CDR1 is SGHRS and CDR2 is YFSETQ. The CDR3 region is CASSLLGTSGSVSNEQFF. The CDR3 DNA reads TGCGCCAGCAGCTTGCTCGGGACTAGCGGGAGTGTTTCCAATGAGCAGTTCTTC.

The V gene is TRBV10-3, the J gene TRBJ2-7; D remains unclear. The V end lost 0 bases, the J end lost 2 bases, and 8 bases lay between the germline ends. CDR3 length: 14 residues. The germline V gene has CDR1 ENHRY and CDR2 SYGVKD. The CDR3 region is CAISESGGTYEQYF. Here the CDR3 DNA reads TGTGCCATCAGTGAGTCGGGTGGGACCTACGAGCAGTACTTC.

The chain is built from TRBV19 and TRBJ1-4; TRBD1 is a possible D gene (6 bases). Germline CDR1 reads LNHDA; CDR2 reads SQIVND (reference sequence). The ends were cut back, 6 bases at V and 7 bases at J, with 15 bases in the middle. This CDR3 region has 14 residues. The CDR3 DNA reads TGTGCCAGTAGAACCGGGACACTGGGTGAAAAACTGTTTTTT. The encoded protein is CASRTGTLGEKLFF.

The chain employs TRBV12-5 and TRBJ2-1; 10 nucleotides agree with TRBD2. V dropped 4 bases and J dropped 0; count of bases not matched to a gene: 15. Germline assignment: CDR1 LGHNT and CDR2 FRNRAP. The CDR3 covers 20 residues. The CDR3 spells CASGSTPGLAREISYNEQFF. The CDR3 DNA sequence: TGTGCTAGTGGTTCAACACCGGGACTAGCGAGGGAGATCTCCTACAATGAGCAGTTCTTC. Based on the CDR3 plus reference TRBV12-5 and TRBJ2-1, the full variable domain is DARVTQTPRHKVTEMGQEVTMRCQPILGHNTVFWYRQTMMQGLELLAYFRNRAPLDDSGMPKDRFSAEMPDATLATLKIQPSEPRDSAVYFCASGSTPGLAREISYNEQFFGPGTRLTVL.

The chain uses TRBV6-1 and TRBJ1-2; 10 nucleotides match TRBD1. Germline-derived CDR1 and CDR2 are MNHNS and SASEGT. The CDR3 totals 14 residues. The V segment lost 7 bases and the J segment 13 bases; nucleotides outside the gene matches: 15. The DNA for the CDR3 is TGTGCCAGCATTGGGGGGGACCGACAGGGGGCGGCCACCTTC. Its translation is CASIGGDRQGAATF.

The V call is TRBV5-4, the J call TRBJ2-5, with 7 bases fitting TRBD2. CDR1 SGHNT and CDR2 YYREEE come from the germline V gene (reference sequence). V was pared by 1 base and J by 5 bases, with 2 bases of the junction left unmatched. The CDR3 contains 13 residues. The CDR3, as DNA: TGTGCCAGCAGCTTGTGGGAGGGGGAGACCCAGTACTTC. Translating it yields CASSLWEGETQYF.

The V gene is TRBV21-1, the J gene TRBJ1-2. TRBV21-1 is flagged as a pseudogene. CDR3 size: 14 residues. CDR3 protein: CATAIGVPNYGYTF. The CDR3 region has the DNA TGTGCCACCGCTATTGGGGTCCCCAACTATGGCTACACCTTC.

The rearrangement joins TRBV4-1 to TRBJ2-5, with 8 bases fitting TRBD2. The CDR3 extends over 15 amino acids. V lost 1 base, J lost 3 bases, and 4 bases stayed unmatched. CDR1 is MGHRA and CDR2 is YSYEKL in the germline V gene. CDR3: CASSQVLAVKETQYF. CDR3 nucleotide sequence: TGCGCCAGCAGCCAAGTACTAGCGGTAAAAGAGACCCAGTACTTC.

The CDR3 DNA follows: TGTGCCAGCAGCTTAATTTCAACCGGGGATACGCAGTATTTT. It codes for CASSLISTGDTQYF. This sequence joins TRBV7-8 and TRBJ2-3; D remains unclear. Trimming shortened V by 2 bases and J by 6 bases, and 12 bases separated the two germline ends. Per germline, CDR1 SGHVS and CDR2 FQNEAQ. The CDR3 sequence is 14 residues long.

The chain carries TRBV5-1 and TRBJ1-1; D ambiguous. Germline V gene data show CDR1 as SGHRS and CDR2 as YFSETQ. This CDR3 has 14 amino acids. V dropped 4 bases and J dropped 5 bases, with 15 bases sitting between them. The CDR3 DNA is TGCGCCAGCAGCGTTACAACAATGGGGACTGAAGCTTTCTTT. Translation: CASSVTTMGTEAFF. Filled out from reference TRBV5-1 and TRBJ1-1, the complete variable domain reads KAGVTQTPRYLIKTRGQQVTLSCSPISGHRSVSWYQQTPGQGLQFLFEYFSETQRNKGNFPGRFSGRQFSNSRSEMNVSTLELGDSALYLCASSVTTMGTEAFFGQGTRLTVV.

The chain carries TRBV5-4 and TRBJ2-1; the match to TRBD2 covers 12 bases. The V segment lost 4 bases and the J segment 6 bases; nucleotides outside the gene matches: 2. CDR1 SGHNT and CDR2 YYREEE come from the germline V gene (reference sequence). The CDR3 has 14 amino acids. The CDR3 reads CASSLAGGGNEQFF. The CDR3 coding sequence is TGTGCCAGCAGCCTAGCGGGAGGGGGCAATGAGCAGTTCTTC.

There are a few counts of this clone. The J gene is TRBJ1-3, the V gene TRBV5-6; the match to TRBD1 covers 8 bases. Looked up from germline, CDR1 is SGHDT and CDR2 is YYEEEE. The CDR3 covers 16 residues. After removal of 5 bases from V and 4 bases from J, the junction contained 11 bases not matched to a gene. CDR3 DNA: TGTGCCAGCAGTCCACGTGGACAGGGTCAAGGAAACACCATATATTTT. This translates into CASSPRGQGQGNTIYF. The full variable domain, with the rest looked up from reference TRBV5-6 and TRBJ1-3, is DAGVTQSPTHLIKTRGQQVTLRCSPKSGHDTVSWYQQALGQGPQFIFQYYEEEERQRGNFPDRFSGHQFPNYSSELNVNALLLGDSALYLCASSPRGQGQGNTIYFGEGSWLTVV.

The J gene is TRBJ1-1, the V gene TRBV5-4; D may be TRBD1 (6 bases). The CDR3 consists of 15 residues. The germline V and J ends were trimmed by 3 bases and 11 bases, with 23 bases remaining between them. The germline gives CDR1 SGHNT, CDR2 YYREEE (reference sequence). The CDR3 bases are TGTGCCAGCAGCTCCCTTTTTAAGGGGGGGATCCGGGCTTTCTTT. It is translated as CASSSLFKGGIRAFF.

The chain uses TRBV6-1 and TRBJ2-7, with TRBD1 matching over 8 bases. Germline CDR1 MNHNS, CDR2 SASEGT. CDR3 length: 15 amino acids. V dropped 5 bases and J dropped 1; count of bases not matched to a gene: 7. CDR3 nucleotide sequence: TGTGCCAGCAGTCCTCGGGACAGGTTTTCCTACGAGCAGTACTTC. It specifies CASSPRDRFSYEQYF.

This clone was found a few times. The chain uses TRBV28 and TRBJ2-7; D may be TRBD1 (5 bases). Per germline, CDR1 MDHEN and CDR2 SYDVKM. Trimming stripped 1 base from V and 1 base from J, with 8 bases between. CDR3 length equals 14 residues. Written as DNA, the CDR3 is TGTGCCAGCAGTTTATTTCAGGGTTCCTACGAGCAGTACTTC. Amino acids: CASSLFQGSYEQYF.

The table lists this clone with a few counts. The chain has TRBV6-1 and TRBJ1-1; 7 nucleotides match TRBD1. This CDR3 contains 13 residues. V shed 11 bases, J shed 0 bases, and the junction held 6 bases outside the gene matches. Germline V CDR1 and CDR2: MNHNS, SASEGT. CDR3 bases: TGTGCCGGACAGGACCACATGAACACTGAAGCTTTCTTT. It translates to CAGQDHMNTEAFF.

J is TRBJ1-3 and V is TRBV5-4; maybe TRBD1 (5 bases). The CDR3 has 14 amino acids. Per germline, CDR1 SGHNT and CDR2 YYREEE (reference sequence). Trimming left V 4 bases short and J 7 bases short, with 15 bases between. The CDR3 is CASSPRGGSNTIYF. The CDR3 DNA reads as TGTGCCAGCAGCCCTCGGGGGGGGTCCAACACCATATATTTT.

This clone was counted between two and nine times. The chain uses TRBV5-6 and TRBJ1-2; D gene unclear. The V gene's germline CDR1 is SGHDT and CDR2 YYEEEE. V lost 0 bases and J lost 6, with 12 bases in between. The CDR3 extends over 14 amino acids. The CDR3 bases are TGTGCCAGCAGCTTGGGGGCCCCCAAGAATGGCTACACCTTC. Translated: CASSLGAPKNGYTF.

This chain joins TRBV15 and TRBJ2-3; 8 positions match TRBD2. Germline V gene sequence: CDR1 LNHNV, CDR2 YYDKDF (reference sequence). J was trimmed by 1 base and V by 3 bases; bases with no gene match: 9. This CDR3 comprises 17 residues. Here the CDR3 DNA reads TGTGCCACCAGCAGTGCCCCAGGACTAGCTGGCACAGATACGCAGTATTTT. This sequence encodes CATSSAPGLAGTDTQYF.

The chain recombines TRBV19 with TRBJ1-1, with TRBD1 identical over 9 bases. CDR1 is LNHDA and CDR2 is SQIVND in the germline V gene (reference sequence). Trimming removed 5 bases from V and 4 bases from J; junction bases left unmatched: 14. The CDR3 loop spans 17 amino acids. The CDR3 is CASSFTSGTGRTTEAFF. CDR3 coding DNA: TGTGCCAGTAGTTTTACCTCCGGGACAGGGAGGACCACTGAAGCTTTCTTT.

The CDR3 DNA sequence: TGCGCCAGCAGTGAAGGGGGTTACAACACCGGGGAGCTGTTTTTT. Translation gives CASSEGGYNTGELFF. The genes are TRBV5-1 and TRBJ2-2; possible D gene TRBD1, 6 bases. Looked up from germline, CDR1 is SGHRS and CDR2 is YFSETQ. This CDR3 region has 15 residues. V shed 5 bases and J shed 2 bases, with 13 bases lying between them.

This clone was seen a single time. The V gene is TRBV30, the J gene TRBJ2-7; possibly TRBD2 for D (5 bases). V gave up 3 bases and J gave up 4 bases, with 16 bases separating them. This CDR3 is 14 amino acids long. From germline, CDR1 is GTSNPN and CDR2 SVGIG (reference sequence). CDR3 sequence: CAWSQTAGRYEQYF. CDR3 nucleotides: TGTGCCTGGAGCCAAACGGCGGGTCGGTACGAGCAGTACTTC.

J is TRBJ1-3 and V is TRBV28; 7 bases are shared with TRBD1. CDR3 size: 15 residues. V lost 7 bases, J lost 0 bases, and 6 bases stayed unmatched. From germline, CDR1 is MDHEN and CDR2 SYDVKM. CDR3 in DNA: TGTGCCAGCACCCCTTGGGACAGCTCTGGAAACACCATATATTTT. This codes for CASTPWDSSGNTIYF.